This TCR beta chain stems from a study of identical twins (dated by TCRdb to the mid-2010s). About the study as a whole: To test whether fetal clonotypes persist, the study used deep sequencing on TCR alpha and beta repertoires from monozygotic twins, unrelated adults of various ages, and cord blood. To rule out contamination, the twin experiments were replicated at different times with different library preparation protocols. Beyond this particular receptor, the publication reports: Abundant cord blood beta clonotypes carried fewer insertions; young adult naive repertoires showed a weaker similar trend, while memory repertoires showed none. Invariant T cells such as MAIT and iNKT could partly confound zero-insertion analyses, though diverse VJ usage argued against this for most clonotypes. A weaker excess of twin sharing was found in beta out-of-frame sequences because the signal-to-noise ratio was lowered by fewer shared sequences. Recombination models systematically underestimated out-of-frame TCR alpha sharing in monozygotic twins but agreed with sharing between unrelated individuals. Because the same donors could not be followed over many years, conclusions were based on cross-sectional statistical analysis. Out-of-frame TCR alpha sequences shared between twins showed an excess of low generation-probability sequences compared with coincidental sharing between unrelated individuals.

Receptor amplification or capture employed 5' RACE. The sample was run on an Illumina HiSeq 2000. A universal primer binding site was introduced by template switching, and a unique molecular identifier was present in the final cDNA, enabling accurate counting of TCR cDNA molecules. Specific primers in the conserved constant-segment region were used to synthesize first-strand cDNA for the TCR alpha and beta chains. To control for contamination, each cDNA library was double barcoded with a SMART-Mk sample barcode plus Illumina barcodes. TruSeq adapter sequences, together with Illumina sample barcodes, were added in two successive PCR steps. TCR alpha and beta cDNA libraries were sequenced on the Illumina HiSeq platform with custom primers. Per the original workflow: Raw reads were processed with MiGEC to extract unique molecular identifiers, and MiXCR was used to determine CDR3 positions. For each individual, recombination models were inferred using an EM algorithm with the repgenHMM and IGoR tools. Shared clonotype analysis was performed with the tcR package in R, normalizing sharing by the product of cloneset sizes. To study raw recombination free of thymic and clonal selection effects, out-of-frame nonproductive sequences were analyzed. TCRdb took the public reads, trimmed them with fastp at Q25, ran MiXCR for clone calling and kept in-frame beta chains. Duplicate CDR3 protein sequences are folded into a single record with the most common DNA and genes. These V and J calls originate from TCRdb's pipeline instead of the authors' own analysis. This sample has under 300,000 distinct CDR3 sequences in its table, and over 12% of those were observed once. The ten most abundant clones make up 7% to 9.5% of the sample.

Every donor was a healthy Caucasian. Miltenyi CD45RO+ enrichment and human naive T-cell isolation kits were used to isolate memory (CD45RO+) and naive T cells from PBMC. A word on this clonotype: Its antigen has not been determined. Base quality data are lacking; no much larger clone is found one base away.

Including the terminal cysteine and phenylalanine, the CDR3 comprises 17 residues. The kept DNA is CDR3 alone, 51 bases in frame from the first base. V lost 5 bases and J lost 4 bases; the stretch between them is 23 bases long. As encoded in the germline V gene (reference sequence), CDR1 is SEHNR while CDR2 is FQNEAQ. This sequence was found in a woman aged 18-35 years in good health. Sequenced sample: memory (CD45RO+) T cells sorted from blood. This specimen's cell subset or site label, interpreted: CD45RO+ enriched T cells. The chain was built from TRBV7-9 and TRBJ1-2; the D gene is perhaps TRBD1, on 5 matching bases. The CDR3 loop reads CASSTSGGQTTSYGYTF. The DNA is TGTGCCAGCAGCACTTCGGGGGGTCAGACAACCTCCTATGGCTACACCTTC.